The 23 T cell receptor beta chains listed next were all sequenced from one sample in a study of cytomegalovirus exposure and HLA in healthy donors. With 60 Vbeta and 13 Jbeta primers, the PCR was carried out. TCRdb's table, derived via immunoSEQ multiplex PCR, lists solely in-frame clones and lacks some. Among 130,000 or so clones listed, nearly 80% were seen once. The material sequenced was PBMCs. The receptors were gathered from a woman between 35 and 50 years old in good health and CMV-seronegative.

CDR3 loop: CASSYSYGQGDGYTF. The CDR3, as DNA: TGTGCCAGCAGTTACTCGTACGGACAGGGAGATGGCTACACCTTC. V and J are TRBV6-5 and TRBJ1-2; TRBD1 aligns across 8 bases. The CDR3 runs to 15 residues. Germline V gene sequence: CDR1 MNHEY, CDR2 SVGAGI. V trimming: 0 bases; J trimming: 6 bases; junction bases outside the gene matches: 6.

V usage is TRBV11-1 and J usage is TRBJ2-7; 10 positions agree with TRBD2. CDR3 length: 16 residues. With 1 base clipped from V and 2 bases from J, the junction kept 5 bases outside the gene matches. CDR1 is SGHAT, CDR2 FQDESV, per germline (reference sequence). The CDR3 DNA reads TGTGCCAGCAGCTTAGATCGTCTAGCGGGGGCCTACGAGCAGTACTTC. As protein: CASSLDRLAGAYEQYF.

The chain couples TRBV2 to TRBJ2-2; 8 bases line up with TRBD1. Germline lookup yields CDR1 SNHLY and CDR2 FYNNEI. The V and J ends lost 7 bases and 3 bases, in that order; junction bases with no gene match: 4. The CDR3 length is 14 residues. CDR3 sequence reads: CASTGGRDTGELFF. CDR3 coding DNA: TGTGCCAGCACAGGGGGCAGGGACACCGGGGAGCTGTTTTTT.

The CDR3: CATREGAGGEQYF. The CDR3 DNA follows: TGTGCCACCCGGGAGGGGGCGGGAGGCGAGCAGTACTTC. The V and J genes are TRBV7-9 and TRBJ2-5; D possibly corresponds to TRBD2 (8 bases). Gene TRBJ2-7 matches the end of the DNA better, so the J call may be wrong. The CDR3 loop spans 13 amino acids. Germline V gene sequence: CDR1 SEHNR, CDR2 FQNEAQ (reference sequence).

The chain recombines TRBV2 with TRBJ1-3, with TRBD1 as a possible D gene (5 bases). Trimming took off 4 bases at V and 8 bases at J, with 12 bases between the two ends. Germline V lookup: CDR1 SNHLY, CDR2 FYNNEI. The CDR3 loop spans 13 amino acids. CDR3 sequence (DNA): TGTGCCAGCAGTGGACAGTCAAGAGACACCATATATTTT. Translated: CASSGQSRDTIYF.

This chain uses TRBV5-1 with TRBJ2-2, with 9 bases aligning to TRBD2. The trim removed 4 bases at V and 5 bases at J, leaving 9 bases unmatched. CDR1 SGHRS and CDR2 YFSETQ come from the germline V gene. The CDR3 sequence is 16 residues long. CDR3 sequence: CASSVGLAHTTGELFF. The CDR3 bases are TGCGCCAGCAGCGTCGGACTAGCGCATACAACCGGGGAGCTGTTTTTT. The full variable domain, its missing parts supplied by reference TRBV5-1 and TRBJ2-2, is KAGVTQTPRYLIKTRGQQVTLSCSPISGHRSVSWYQQTPGQGLQFLFEYFSETQRNKGNFPGRFSGRQFSNSRSEMNVSTLELGDSALYLCASSVGLAHTTGELFFGEGSRLTVL.

The chain is built from TRBV10-2 and TRBJ1-4, with a tentative D call TRBD1 (6 bases). CDR1 is WSHSY and CDR2 is SAAADI in the germline V gene. The germline V and J ends were trimmed by 2 bases and 8 bases, with 12 bases remaining between them. The CDR3 runs 14 residues. This chain's CDR3 is CASSERGTREKLFF. CDR3 DNA sequence: TGCGCCAGCAGTGAGAGAGGGACACGGGAAAAACTGTTTTTT.

The chain links TRBV28 to TRBJ1-6; D is possibly TRBD1 (5 bases). Germline V gene data show CDR1 as MDHEN and CDR2 as SYDVKM. The CDR3 extends over 17 amino acids. V shed 7 bases and J shed 6 bases, with 22 bases lying between them. CDR3 DNA: TGTGCCAGCAACTCTGCGGGGGGGTTGTTTGGTAATTCACCCCTCCACTTT. Translation gives CASNSAGGLFGNSPLHF.

The chain combines TRBV28 with TRBJ1-4; perhaps TRBD1 as D (5 bases). The CDR3 is made up of 14 amino acids. Trimming removed 2 bases from V and 8 bases from J, with 12 bases in between. The germline V gene encodes CDR1 MDHEN and CDR2 SYDVKM. In DNA, the CDR3 is TGTGCCAGCAGTTTAGGGGGGGGGAGGGAAAAACTGTTTTTT. Its protein product is CASSLGGGREKLFF.

This rearrangement joins TRBV9 to TRBJ2-2; 7 bases agree with TRBD2. The junction had 8 bases not matched to a gene; V was cut back by 6 bases and J by 3 bases. This CDR3 is built from 15 residues. The germline CDR1 and CDR2 sequences are SGDLS and YYNGEE. The CDR3 loop is CASTETSRYTGELFF. CDR3 coding DNA: TGTGCCAGCACCGAGACTAGCCGATACACCGGGGAGCTGTTTTTT.

The chain's CDR3 is CSVEDPSQVGETQYF. DNA of the CDR3: TGCAGCGTTGAAGATCCGAGCCAGGTTGGGGAGACCCAGTACTTC. The chain is built from TRBV29-1 and TRBJ2-5; D gene uncertain. Looked up from germline, CDR1 is SQVTM and CDR2 is ANQGSEA. V was shortened by 0 bases and J by 5 bases, with 16 bases between the two germline ends. The CDR3 contains 15 residues.

The chain uses TRBV7-9 and TRBJ2-2; tentatively, D is TRBD2 (5 bases). Trimming pared 0 bases from V and 3 bases from J, leaving 8 bases between. The germline gives CDR1 SEHNR, CDR2 FQNEAQ (reference sequence). This CDR3 has 15 amino acids. Written as DNA, the CDR3 is TGTGCCAGCAGCTTAGCGCTCGGGGACACCGGGGAGCTGTTTTTT. Its protein product is CASSLALGDTGELFF.

This clone was found once. J is TRBJ2-5 and V is TRBV6-6; weak D call: TRBD1 (6 bases). Germline V lookup: CDR1 MNHNY, CDR2 SVGAGI (reference sequence). The V end was cut by 4 bases, the J end by 13 bases, with 19 bases between. The CDR3 consists of 13 residues. The CDR3 DNA sequence: TGTGCCAGCAGTTGGGGCGATCGGGACACCTGGTACTTC. Translated, it gives CASSWGDRDTWYF.

The chain links TRBV5-1 to TRBJ2-2, with 7 nucleotides matching TRBD2. V lost 4 bases to trimming and J lost 0 bases; unmatched junction nucleotides: 6. The CDR3 consists of 16 residues. The V gene's germline CDR1 is SGHRS and CDR2 YFSETQ. This CDR3 reads CASSTLAGANTGELFF. CDR3 DNA: TGCGCCAGCAGCACGTTAGCGGGCGCGAACACCGGGGAGCTGTTTTTT.

The J gene is TRBJ2-5, the V gene TRBV5-1; 12 bases map to TRBD2. This CDR3 is built from 16 residues. The V segment lost 4 bases and the J segment 1 base; nucleotides outside the gene matches: 5. Germline V gene data show CDR1 as SGHRS and CDR2 as YFSETQ. The CDR3 DNA reads TGCGCCAGCAGCCCACTAGCGGGAGGCCTCCAAGAGACCCAGTACTTC. It specifies CASSPLAGGLQETQYF.

The V call is TRBV7-9, the J call TRBJ2-7; D is perhaps TRBD2 (6 bases). This CDR3 is 18 amino acids long. The germline V and J ends were trimmed by 6 bases and 2 bases, with 26 bases remaining between them. CDR1 and CDR2 from the germline V gene are SEHNR and FQNEAQ (reference sequence). CDR3 nucleotide sequence: TGTGCCAGCAGGCCGTTCTTTGGGACTCAGGATACGACCTACGAGCAGTACTTC. This translates into CASRPFFGTQDTTYEQYF.

The chain couples TRBV5-5 to TRBJ2-7; 7 positions agree with TRBD1. V was pared by 0 bases and J by 3 bases, with 6 bases of the junction left unmatched. The germline V gene has CDR1 SGHKS and CDR2 YYEKEE (reference sequence). The CDR3 runs to 15 residues. The CDR3 nucleotides read TGTGCCAGCAGCTTGGAAGGACAGGAGTACTACGAGCAGTACTTC. Its translation is CASSLEGQEYYEQYF.

This clone was detected only once. The chain uses TRBV10-3 and TRBJ1-3, with D maybe TRBD1 (5 bases). CDR1 and CDR2 from the germline V gene are ENHRY and SYGVKD. The CDR3 is 15 amino acids. V lost 4 bases and J 0 bases, leaving 10 bases between the germline ends. This CDR3 is CAISGREASGNTIYF. The CDR3 nucleotides read TGTGCCATCAGTGGCAGGGAAGCCTCTGGAAACACCATATATTTT.

In DNA, the CDR3 is TGTGCCAGCAGATCCCGACAGGGGGGCGAGCAGTACTTC. Amino acids: CASRSRQGGEQYF. The chain carries TRBV6-5 and TRBJ2-7, with TRBD1 matching 9 bases. Germline CDR1 and CDR2: MNHEY and SVGAGI. Trimming removed 6 bases from V and 6 bases from J; junction bases left unmatched: 6. This CDR3 has 13 amino acids.

The chain employs TRBV4-1 and TRBJ2-7, with TRBD1 matching 7 bases. CDR1 and CDR2 (germline): MGHRA, YSYEKL. The CDR3 runs to 15 residues. V trimming: 4 bases; J trimming: 3 bases; junction bases outside the gene matches: 9. CDR3 DNA: TGCGCCAGCAGCCGACTAAACAGGGGAGACTACGAGCAGTACTTC. This encodes CASSRLNRGDYEQYF.

The chain has TRBV15 and TRBJ2-7; a weak D match, TRBD1 (6 bases). The V and J ends lost 0 bases and 2 bases respectively, with 14 bases between them. Germline lookup yields CDR1 LNHNV and CDR2 YYDKDF (reference sequence). There are 16 residues in the CDR3. The DNA of the CDR3 is TGTGCCACCAGCAGAGATCTTGTCAGGGGTGCCTACGAGCAGTACTTC. The encoded protein is CATSRDLVRGAYEQYF.

The genes are TRBV4-2 and TRBJ2-3, with 11 bases identical to TRBD2. The CDR3 is 18 residues long. V lost 4 bases, J lost 6 bases, and 15 bases stayed unmatched. Germline V lookup: CDR1 LGHNA, CDR2 YNFKEQ. The CDR3 DNA reads as TGTGCCAGCAGCCTCCTCTCGCCGGGACTAGCGGTTCCGGATACGCAGTATTTT. This gives the protein CASSLLSPGLAVPDTQYF.

V usage is TRBV6-5 and J usage is TRBJ1-5; maybe TRBD1 (5 bases). The ends were cut back, 2 bases at V and 2 bases at J, with 10 bases in the middle. Germline CDR1 is MNHEY and CDR2 is SVGAGI. The CDR3 contains 15 residues. The CDR3 sequence: CASSYTTDRNQPQHF. CDR3 nucleotides: TGTGCCAGCAGTTACACGACAGACCGCAATCAGCCCCAGCATTTT.